This T cell receptor beta chain was retrieved from a study of cytomegalovirus exposure and HLA in healthy donors. Broader study findings: Sequencing depth roughly uniform across donors was assumed in presence/absence analyses.

A remark on this clone: As yet, its antigen is unknown.

This CDR3 has 16 residues. Germline V gene lookup returns CDR1 LGHNA and CDR2 YNFKEQ. V shed 2 bases, J shed 1 base, and the junction held 2 bases outside the gene matches. The PCR ran on 60 Vbeta and 13 Jbeta primers. In the authors' workflow: An analysis that came later counted roughly 80 million unique TCR beta chains, roughly 11 million shared. This table comes from immunoSEQ multiplex PCR, and its TCRdb copy is limited to in-frame clones, with some not included. V, J and clone size derive from that table, while D and trimming were established from the DNA sequence. This table holds roughly 180,000 clones, around 80% found once. Every donor was a healthy person donating bone marrow.

The sample was PBMCs. This receptor was taken from a young woman in good health and CMV-seronegative. The V and J genes are TRBV4-2 and TRBJ2-2; 9 bases are shared with TRBD1. The CDR3 loop is CASSQMGQGNTGELFF. The CDR3 DNA reads as TGTGCCAGCAGCCAAATGGGACAGGGGAACACCGGGGAGCTGTTTTTT.